This T cell receptor beta chain was sequenced during a study of monozygotic twins with cystic fibrosis. General study results and limits: Monozygotic CF twin pairs shared significantly more nucleotide-identical clonotypes than unrelated CF individuals did.

The table lists this clone with a few counts. Its antigen remains unidentified. CDR1 SGHTA and CDR2 FQGTGA come from the germline V gene. This CDR3 region has 15 residues. Trimming removed 0 bases from V and 1 base from J, with 9 bases in between. Libraries were prepared by immunoSEQ multiplex PCR; TCRdb keeps only in-frame clonotypes and omits some of them. The sample carries approximately 24,000 clones, around 96% recorded once. Sequences were obtained from blood. The rearrangement joins TRBV7-3 to TRBJ1-1; D ambiguous. This sequence originates from a girl aged 2-15 years with cystic fibrosis. CDR3 nucleotides: TGTGCCAGCAGCTTAACGTCGAGAGGGAACACTGAAGCTTTCTTT. Translated, it gives CASSLTSRGNTEAFF.